A selection of T cell receptor beta chains follows, all from one sample in a study of identical twins. TCRdb re-derived calls from the 5' RACE reads in MiXCR, one entry per CDR3 protein. This sample yields about 220,000 distinct CDR3 sequences, of which under 8.5% are seen a single time; about 14% belongs to the top ten. The data also belong to a second study, concerning T cells expressing NK-cell markers.

Sample: CD8+ T cells sorted from blood. The receptor set was obtained from a woman aged 18-30 years in good health. The CDR3 runs from the conserved cysteine through the conserved F or W. The D gene is left open where the match is weak. Expanded clones get a size class; other rows say once, few or many, or leave the size out.

d_gene	v_gene	abundance	j_gene	CDR3aa
-	TRBV7-9	few	TRBJ1-5	CASSLEAAGQPQHF
-	TRBV19	few	TRBJ2-1	CASSISVVGNEQFF
-	TRBV19	-	TRBJ2-7	CASSMLGGRYEQYF
-	TRBV9	-	TRBJ1-1	CASSADGWNEAFF
TRBD1	TRBV11-2	many	TRBJ2-7	CASSLGQGAYEQYF
-	TRBV27	few	TRBJ1-2	CASSLTPGFYGYTF
-	TRBV25-1	-	TRBJ2-5	CASSELKPGETQYF
TRBD2	TRBV7-9	-	TRBJ2-3	CASSLVGTSATDTQYF
-	TRBV12-5	-	TRBJ2-1	CASGLHTSLEDNEQFF
TRBD2	TRBV18	many	TRBJ2-7	CASSPSSGGSSSYEQYF
-	TRBV3-1	many	TRBJ2-7	CASSPAARGAYEQYF
TRBD1	TRBV12-3/TRBV12-4	-	TRBJ2-1	CASRGWTGESYNEQFF
TRBD1	TRBV6-5	few	TRBJ2-1	CASGWDRTSNEQFF
TRBD1	TRBV3-1	few	TRBJ1-1	CASSLSGGPTEAFF
TRBD2	TRBV20-1	-	TRBJ2-7	CSARDFAGESF
-	TRBV6-2/TRBV6-3	few	TRBJ2-3	CASSYPVSTDTQYF
-	TRBV6-2/TRBV6-3	-	TRBJ2-7	CASSYSIRAELTYEQYF
-	TRBV7-8	many	TRBJ1-1	CASSYSVGSEAFF
TRBD2	TRBV9	many	TRBJ2-1	CASSPRRGIAGKEGPHEQFF
-	TRBV20-1	many	TRBJ1-2	CSAPSTDGYGYTF
TRBD2	TRBV5-1	few	TRBJ2-5	CASSWGTSRETQYF
-	TRBV19	few	TRBJ2-6	CASLGSPGTVLSGANVLTF
-	TRBV29-1	many	TRBJ2-1	CSVEAGNEQFF
TRBD2	TRBV12-3/TRBV12-4	many	TRBJ2-7	CASTLRGTSGREQYF
TRBD2	TRBV11-3	many	TRBJ2-3	CASASGLGSNTQYF
-	TRBV6-8	-	TRBJ2-5	CASSYAGEETQYF
TRBD2	TRBV30	few	TRBJ2-1	CAWGGTSSYNEQFF
TRBD1	TRBV25-1	-	TRBJ2-6	CASRGQGGAGANVLTF
TRBD2	TRBV6-1	many	TRBJ2-1	CASSPSSGSYNEQFF
TRBD1	TRBV29-1	many	TRBJ1-2	CSAGPGQGGGYTF
TRBD1	TRBV7-9	-	TRBJ1-1	CASSPTRQGRTEAFF
-	TRBV10-2	few	TRBJ2-2	CASKNPGELFF